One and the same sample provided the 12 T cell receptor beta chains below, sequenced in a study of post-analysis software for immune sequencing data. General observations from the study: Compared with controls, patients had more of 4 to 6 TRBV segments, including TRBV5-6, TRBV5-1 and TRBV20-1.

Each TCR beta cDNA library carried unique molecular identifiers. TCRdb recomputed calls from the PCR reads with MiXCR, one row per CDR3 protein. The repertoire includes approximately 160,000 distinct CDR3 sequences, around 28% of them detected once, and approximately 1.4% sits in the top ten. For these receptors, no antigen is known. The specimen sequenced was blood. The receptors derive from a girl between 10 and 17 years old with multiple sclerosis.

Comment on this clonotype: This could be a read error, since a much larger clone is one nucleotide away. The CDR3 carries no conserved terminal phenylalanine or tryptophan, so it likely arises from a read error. CDR3 protein: CASSPTSGIYNEQFL. The CDR3 coding sequence is TGTGCCAGCAGCCCGACTAGCGGGATATACAATGAGCAGTTCTTA. V is TRBV12-3 or TRBV12-4 and J is TRBJ2-1; TRBD2 aligns across 11 bases. This CDR3 spans 15 amino acids. Trimming cost V 6 bases and J 4 bases; bases outside gene matches: 5.

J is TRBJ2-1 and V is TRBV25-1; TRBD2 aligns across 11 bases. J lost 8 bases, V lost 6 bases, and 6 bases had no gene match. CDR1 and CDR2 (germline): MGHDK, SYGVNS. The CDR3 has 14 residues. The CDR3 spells CASSGLAGFHEQFF. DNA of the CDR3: TGTGCCAGCAGCGGACTAGCGGGTTTCCATGAGCAGTTCTTC.

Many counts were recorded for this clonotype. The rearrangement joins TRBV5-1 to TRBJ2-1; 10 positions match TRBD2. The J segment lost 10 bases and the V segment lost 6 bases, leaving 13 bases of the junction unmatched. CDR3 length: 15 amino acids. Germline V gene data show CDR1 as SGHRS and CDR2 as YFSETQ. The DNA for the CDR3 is TGCGCCAGCATCCCCACGGGACTAGCGCGGAGGGAGCAGTTCTTC. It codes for CASIPTGLARREQFF.

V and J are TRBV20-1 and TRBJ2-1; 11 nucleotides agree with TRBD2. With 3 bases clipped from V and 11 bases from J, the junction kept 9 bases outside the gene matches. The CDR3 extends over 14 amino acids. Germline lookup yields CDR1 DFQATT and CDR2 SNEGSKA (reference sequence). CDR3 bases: TGCAGTGCTAGGAGACTAGCGGGATCCGTCCAGCAGTTCTTC. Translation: CSARRLAGSVQQFF.

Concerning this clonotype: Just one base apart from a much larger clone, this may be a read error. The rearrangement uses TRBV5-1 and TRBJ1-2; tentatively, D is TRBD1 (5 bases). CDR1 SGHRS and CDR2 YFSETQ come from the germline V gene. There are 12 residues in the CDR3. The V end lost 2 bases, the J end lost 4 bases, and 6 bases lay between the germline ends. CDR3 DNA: TGCGCCAGCAGCTTCCAGGGCTATGGCTACACCTTC. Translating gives CASSFQGYGYTF.

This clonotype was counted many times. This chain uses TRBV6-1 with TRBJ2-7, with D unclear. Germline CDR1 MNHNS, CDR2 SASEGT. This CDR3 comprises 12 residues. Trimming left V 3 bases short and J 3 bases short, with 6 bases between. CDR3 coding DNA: TGTGCCAGCAGTGACCCTCTCTACGAGCAGTACTTC. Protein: CASSDPLYEQYF.

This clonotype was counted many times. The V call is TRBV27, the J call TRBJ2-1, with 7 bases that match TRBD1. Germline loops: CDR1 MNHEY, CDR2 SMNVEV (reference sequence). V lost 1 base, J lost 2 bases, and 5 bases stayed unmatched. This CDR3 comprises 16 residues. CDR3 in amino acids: CASSLYLGQTYNEQFF. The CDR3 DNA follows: TGTGCCAGCAGTTTATACTTGGGACAGACCTACAATGAGCAGTTCTTC.

CDR3 sequence reads: CASSRYNTGELFF. The CDR3, as DNA: TGTGCCAGCAGCCGCTACAACACCGGGGAGCTGTTTTTT. The V call is TRBV7-7, the J call TRBJ2-2; no reliable D call. This CDR3 comprises 13 residues. Germline assignment: CDR1 SSHAT and CDR2 FNYEAQ (reference sequence). Trimming cost V 5 bases and J 2 bases, with 6 bases left between them. Filled out from reference TRBV7-7 and TRBJ2-2, the complete variable domain reads GAGVSQSPRYKVTKRGQDVTLRCDPISSHATLYWYQQALGQGPEFLTYFNYEAQPDKSGLPSDRFSAERPEGSISTLTIQRTEQRDSAMYRCASSRYNTGELFFGEGSRLTVL.

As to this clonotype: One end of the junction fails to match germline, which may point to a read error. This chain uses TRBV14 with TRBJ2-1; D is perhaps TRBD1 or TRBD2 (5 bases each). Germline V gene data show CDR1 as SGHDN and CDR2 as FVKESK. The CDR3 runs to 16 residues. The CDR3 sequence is CARSHFRGVTDNEQFF. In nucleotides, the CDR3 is TGTGCCCGCAGCCATTTTAGAGGGGTTACGGACAATGAGCAGTTCTTC. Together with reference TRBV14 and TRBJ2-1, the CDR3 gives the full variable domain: EAGVTQFPSHSVIEKGQTVTLRCDPISGHDNLYWYRRVMGKEIKFLLHFVKESKQDESGMPNNRFLAERTGGTYSTLKVQPAELEDSGVYFCARSHFRGVTDNEQFFGPGTRLTVL.

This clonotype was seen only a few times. CDR3 nucleotide sequence: TGTGCCAGCAGTTACTCGGCAGGGCTGGGACCCCTCCACTTT. Translated, it gives CASSYSAGLGPLHF. The chain employs TRBV6-5 and TRBJ1-6; maybe TRBD1 (5 bases). The CDR3 has 14 residues. The germline V gene has CDR1 MNHEY and CDR2 SVGAGI. V dropped 0 bases and J dropped 12 bases, with 12 bases sitting between them.

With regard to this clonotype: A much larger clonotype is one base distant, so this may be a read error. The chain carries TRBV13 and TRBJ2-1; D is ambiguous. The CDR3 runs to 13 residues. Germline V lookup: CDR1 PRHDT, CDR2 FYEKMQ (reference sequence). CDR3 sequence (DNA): TGTGCCAGCAGCGGCCTCGGGTACAATGGGCAGTTCTTC. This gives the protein CASSGLGYNGQFF.

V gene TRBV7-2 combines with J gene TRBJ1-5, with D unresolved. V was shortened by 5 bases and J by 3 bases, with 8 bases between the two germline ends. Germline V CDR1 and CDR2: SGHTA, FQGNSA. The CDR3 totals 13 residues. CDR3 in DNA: TGTGCCAGCAGCCCAAGACTCAATCAGCCCCAGCATTTT. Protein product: CASSPRLNQPQHF.